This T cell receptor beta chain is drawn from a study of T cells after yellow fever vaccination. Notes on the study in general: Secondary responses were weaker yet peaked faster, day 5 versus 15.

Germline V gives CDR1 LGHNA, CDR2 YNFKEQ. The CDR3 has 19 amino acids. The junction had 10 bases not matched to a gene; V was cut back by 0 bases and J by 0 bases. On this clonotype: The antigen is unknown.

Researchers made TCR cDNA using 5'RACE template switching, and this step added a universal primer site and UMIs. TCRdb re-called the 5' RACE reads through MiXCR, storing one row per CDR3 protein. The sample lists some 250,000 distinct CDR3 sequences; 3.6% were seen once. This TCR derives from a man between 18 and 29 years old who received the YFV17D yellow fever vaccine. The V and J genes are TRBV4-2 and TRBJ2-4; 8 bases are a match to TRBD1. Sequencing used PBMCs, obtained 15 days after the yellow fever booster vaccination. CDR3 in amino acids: CASSQDFRTGREAKNIQYF. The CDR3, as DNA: TGTGCCAGCAGCCAAGATTTCAGGACAGGGCGAGAAGCCAAAAACATTCAGTACTTC.